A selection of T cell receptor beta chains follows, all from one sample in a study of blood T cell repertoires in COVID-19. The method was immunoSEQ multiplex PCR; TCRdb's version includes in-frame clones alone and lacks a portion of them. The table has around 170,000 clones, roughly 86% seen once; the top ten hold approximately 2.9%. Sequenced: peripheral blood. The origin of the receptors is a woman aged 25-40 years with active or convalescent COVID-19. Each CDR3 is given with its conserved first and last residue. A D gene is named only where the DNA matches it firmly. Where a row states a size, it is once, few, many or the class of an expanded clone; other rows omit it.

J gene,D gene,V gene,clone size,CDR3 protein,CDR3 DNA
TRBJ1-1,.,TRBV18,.,CASSPGGNTEAFF,TGTGCCAGCTCACCGGGGGGAAACACTGAAGCTTTCTTT
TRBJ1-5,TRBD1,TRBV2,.,CASSGQGGNQPQHF,TGTGCCAGCAGTGGACAGGGTGGCAATCAGCCCCAGCATTTT
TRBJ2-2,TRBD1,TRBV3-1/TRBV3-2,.,CASSPYGQALPGELFF,TGTGCCAGCAGCCCATATGGACAGGCCCTCCCCGGGGAGCTGTTTTTT
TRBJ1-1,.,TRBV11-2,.,CASRTEMNTEAFF,TGTGCCAGCAGGACAGAAATGAACACTGAAGCTTTCTTT
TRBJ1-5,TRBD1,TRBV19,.,CASRETGNQPQHF,TGTGCCAGTAGAGAGACAGGGAATCAGCCCCAGCATTTT
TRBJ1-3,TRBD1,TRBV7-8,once,CASSLAAVGRTGSLRNTIYF,TGTGCCAGCAGCTTGGCGGCCGTGGGCAGGACAGGGTCTTTAAGAAACACCATATATTTT
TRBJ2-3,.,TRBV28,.,CASRGQAQDTQYF,TGTGCCAGCAGGGGTCAGGCTCAGGATACGCAGTATTTT
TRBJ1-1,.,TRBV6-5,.,CASRLNTEAFF,TGTGCCAGCAGATTAAACACTGAAGCTTTCTTT
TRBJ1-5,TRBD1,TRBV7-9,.,CASSVGTGVQPQHF,TGTGCCAGCAGCGTCGGGACAGGGGTCCAGCCCCAGCATTTT
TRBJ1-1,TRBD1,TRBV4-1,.,CASSQESGGLGAFF,TGCGCCAGCAGCCAAGAATCAGGGGGCTTGGGGGCTTTCTTT
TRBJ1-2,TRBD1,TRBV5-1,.,CASSRGQGARGNYGYTF,TGCGCCAGCAGCCGAGGACAGGGGGCGCGGGGGAACTATGGCTACACCTTC
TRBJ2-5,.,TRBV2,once,CASSGGDYQETQYF,TGTGCCAGCAGTGGTGGAGACTACCAAGAGACCCAGTACTTC
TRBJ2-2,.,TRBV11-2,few,CASSLYPGQTLTGELFF,TGTGCCAGCAGCTTATACCCAGGACAGACCCTCACCGGGGAGCTGTTTTTT
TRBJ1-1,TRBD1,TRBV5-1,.,CASGTGTTEAFF,TGCGCCAGCGGGACAGGGACCACTGAAGCTTTCTTT
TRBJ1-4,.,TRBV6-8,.,CASSYFWTPTNEKLFF,TGTGCCAGCAGTTACTTCTGGACACCAACTAATGAAAAACTGTTTTTT
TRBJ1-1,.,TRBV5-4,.,CASSFRQDTEAFF,TGTGCCAGCAGCTTCCGACAGGACACTGAAGCTTTCTTT
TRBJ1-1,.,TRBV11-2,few,CASSRDGYDSDRTLEAFF,TGTGCCAGCAGCCGAGATGGATATGACAGCGACAGGACATTGGAGGCTTTCTTT
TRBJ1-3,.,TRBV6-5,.,CASSYAQQISGNTIYF,TGTGCCAGCAGTTACGCGCAACAGATCTCTGGAAACACCATATATTTT